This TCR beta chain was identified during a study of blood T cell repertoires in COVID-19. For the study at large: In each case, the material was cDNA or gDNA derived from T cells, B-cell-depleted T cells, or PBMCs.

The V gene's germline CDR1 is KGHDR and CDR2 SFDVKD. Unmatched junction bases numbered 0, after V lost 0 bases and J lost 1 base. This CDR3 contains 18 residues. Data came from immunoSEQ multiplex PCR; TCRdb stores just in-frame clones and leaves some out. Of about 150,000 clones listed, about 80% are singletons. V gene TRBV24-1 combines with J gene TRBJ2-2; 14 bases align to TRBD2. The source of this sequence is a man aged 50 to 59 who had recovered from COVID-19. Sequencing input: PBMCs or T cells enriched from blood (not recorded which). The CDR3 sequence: CATSDLGTSGGNTGELFF. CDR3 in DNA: TGTGCCACCAGTGATTTGGGGACTAGCGGGGGGAACACCGGGGAGCTGTTTTTT.